The 20 T cell receptor beta chains below all came from one sample that was sequenced in a study of tumor-infiltrating lymphocytes in localized non-small cell lung cancer. Sequencing was performed with immunoSEQ multiplex PCR; in TCRdb, only in-frame clones are kept and a portion is missing. Here the sample spans about 6,700 clones, 70% to 80% being singletons. Sequences were obtained from uninvolved lung tissue not adjacent to the tumor. The receptor set was obtained from a human donor with non-small cell lung cancer.

V and J are TRBV11-1 and TRBJ2-7, with 13 bases matching TRBD2. The germline CDR1 and CDR2 sequences are SGHAT and FQDESV (reference sequence). V was clipped by 5 bases and J by 5 bases; unmatched bases: 9. The CDR3 sequence is 16 residues long. The CDR3 DNA reads as TGTGCCAGCAGCCCGCGGACTAGCGGGAGTTTCCACGAGCAGTACTTC. Protein product: CASSPRTSGSFHEQYF.

The chain recombines TRBV19 with TRBJ1-1; TRBD1 matches at 8 bases. The ends lost 5 bases at V and 7 bases at J; junction bases unmatched: 21. Per the germline V gene, CDR1 is LNHDA and CDR2 is SQIVND (reference sequence). This CDR3 is built from 18 residues. DNA of the CDR3: TGTGCCAGTAGTCCTAGTGCCATTCGACAGGGGAAGGGAGGTGAAGCTTTCTTT. This sequence encodes CASSPSAIRQGKGGEAFF.

The rearrangement joins TRBV7-2 to TRBJ2-1; D uncertain. The V and J ends lost 5 bases and 9 bases respectively, with 8 bases between them. Germline-derived CDR1 and CDR2 are SGHTA and FQGNSA. The CDR3 totals 11 residues. CDR3 nucleotides: TGTGCCAGCAGCCTTATTTTTGAGCAGTTCTTC. This codes for CASSLIFEQFF.

In this sample, this clone turned up a few times. This chain connects TRBV5-1 to TRBJ1-3; 7 bases align to TRBD1. J was trimmed by 2 bases and V by 3 bases; bases with no gene match: 8. CDR3 size: 16 residues. CDR1 and CDR2 from the germline V gene are SGHRS and YFSETQ. The CDR3 bases are TGCGCCAGCAGCTCCTATGGGACAGCCGCTGGAAACACCATATATTTT. As protein: CASSSYGTAAGNTIYF.

This chain joins TRBV29-1 and TRBJ2-7, with 7 nucleotides matching TRBD2. Germline assignment: CDR1 SQVTM and CDR2 ANQGSEA. Germline trimming cut 6 bases from V and 2 bases from J; bases unmatched to any gene: 4. The length of the CDR3 is 12 residues. The CDR3 DNA reads TGCAGCGTCGCAGCGGGAACCTACGAGCAGTACTTC. Its translation is CSVAAGTYEQYF.

The gene calls are TRBV4-3 and TRBJ1-2; no clear D gene. V was pared by 5 bases and J by 0 bases, with 13 bases between. This CDR3 contains 15 residues. CDR1 LGHNA and CDR2 YSLEER come from the germline V gene. The CDR3 reads CASSSLSSANYGYTF. The CDR3 DNA reads as TGCGCCAGCAGCTCTTTGAGTTCGGCTAACTATGGCTACACCTTC.

The V call is TRBV4-3, the J call TRBJ1-3; weak D call: TRBD1 (5 bases). Germline-derived CDR1 and CDR2 are LGHNA and YSLEER. This CDR3 region has 17 residues. The V and J ends lost 1 base and 0 bases respectively, with 13 bases between them. In DNA form, the CDR3 reads TGCGCCAGCAGCCAAGCCTTCGCCGGGGCCTCTGGAAACACCATATATTTT. Translated, it gives CASSQAFAGASGNTIYF.

V and J are TRBV5-1 and TRBJ2-3, with D unclear. Germline CDR1 is SGHRS and CDR2 is YFSETQ. The V and J ends lost 7 bases and 0 bases respectively, with 12 bases between them. There are 14 residues in the CDR3. CDR3 DNA sequence: TGCGCCAGCGCCCAAGGCTCTAGCACAGATACGCAGTATTTT. It is translated as CASAQGSSTDTQYF.

Written as DNA, the CDR3 is TGTGCCAGCAGCTTAGCGCTAGGGCAGGGGAATCAGCCCCAGCATTTT. It specifies CASSLALGQGNQPQHF. V and J are TRBV7-8 and TRBJ1-5; D perhaps matches TRBD1 (6 bases). CDR1 and CDR2 from the germline V gene are SGHVS and FQNEAQ. With 0 bases removed from V and 4 bases from J, the gap between germline ends came to 13 bases. The CDR3 contains 16 residues.

The chain is built from TRBV30 and TRBJ1-6; 9 bases map to TRBD1. The CDR3 totals 15 residues. Germline-derived CDR1 and CDR2 are GTSNPN and SVGIG (reference sequence). The V segment lost 4 bases and the J segment 7 bases; nucleotides outside the gene matches: 8. This chain's CDR3 is CAWNNPGQGNSPLHF. DNA for the CDR3: TGTGCCTGGAATAACCCGGGACAGGGAAATTCACCCCTCCACTTT.

The chain has TRBV5-3 and TRBJ2-3; tentatively, D is TRBD2 (6 bases). TRBV5-3 is designated an ORF whose function remains uncertain. Trimming took 4 bases from V and 4 from J, leaving 22 bases between them. The CDR3 consists of 17 residues. In nucleotides, the CDR3 is TGTGCCAGAAGCCCCAGACTAGTCAGGTCCTCCGCAGATACGCAGTATTTT. It encodes CARSPRLVRSSADTQYF.

This clone was observed a single time. The J gene is TRBJ2-2, the V gene TRBV27; 13 bases fit TRBD2. After removal of 5 bases from V and 6 bases from J, the junction contained 6 bases not matched to a gene. Germline V gene data show CDR1 as MNHEY and CDR2 as SMNVEV (reference sequence). This CDR3 is built from 16 residues. The CDR3 coding sequence is TGTGCCAGCAGTCCTAGGACTAGCGGGGGCCCCGGGGAGCTGTTTTTT. As protein: CASSPRTSGGPGELFF.

The chain combines TRBV27 with TRBJ2-1, with D perhaps TRBD1 (6 bases). Germline CDR1 reads MNHEY; CDR2 reads SMNVEV (reference sequence). The CDR3 covers 16 residues. Trimming removed 0 bases at V and 4 bases at J, with 13 bases between. This chain's CDR3 is CASSLSWGLRYNEQFF. The CDR3 nucleotides read TGTGCCAGCAGTTTATCGTGGGGGCTGAGGTACAATGAGCAGTTCTTC.

This clone was seen only a few times. The chain links TRBV9 to TRBJ2-4, with D perhaps TRBD2 (6 bases). The CDR3 contains 16 residues. Trimming took off 0 bases at V and 0 bases at J, with 10 bases between the two ends. CDR1 and CDR2 from the germline V gene are SGDLS and YYNGEE. The CDR3 nucleotides are TGTGCCAGCAGCGTAGCTTTCGGGGGAGCCAAAAACATTCAGTACTTC. Translation: CASSVAFGGAKNIQYF.

The rearrangement uses TRBV5-1 and TRBJ2-7; 8 bases fit TRBD2. The V segment lost 5 bases and the J segment 6 bases; nucleotides outside the gene matches: 4. The CDR3 consists of 12 residues. From germline, CDR1 is SGHRS and CDR2 YFSETQ. The CDR3 here is CASSSGLAEQYF. The CDR3 DNA is TGCGCCAGCAGTTCCGGACTAGCCGAGCAGTACTTC.

This clone has only one observation. The chain joins TRBV9 to TRBJ2-1; 10 bases align to TRBD1. Germline values: CDR1 SGDLS, CDR2 YYNGEE. This CDR3 has 16 amino acids. The ends lost 3 bases at V and 10 bases at J; junction bases unmatched: 13. This CDR3 is CASSAPGQGTRGEQFF. The CDR3 DNA sequence: TGTGCCAGCAGCGCACCGGGACAGGGGACGAGGGGGGAGCAGTTCTTC.

The rearrangement links TRBV5-1 to TRBJ2-7; D may be TRBD1 (6 bases). Germline CDR1 and CDR2: SGHRS and YFSETQ. The CDR3 has 16 residues. The V gene lost 4 bases and the J gene lost 3 bases, with 20 bases spanning the gap. The CDR3 DNA is TGCGCCAGCAGCCCAGGGGTTGGGATTTCTGGCTACGAGCAGTACTTC. Protein sequence: CASSPGVGISGYEQYF.

The gene calls are TRBV9 and TRBJ1-1; D gene unclear. V lost 4 bases, J lost 7 bases, and 11 bases lay in between. Germline loops: CDR1 SGDLS, CDR2 YYNGEE. There are 12 residues in the CDR3. This CDR3 reads CASSPRGDEAFF. Here the CDR3 DNA reads TGTGCCAGCAGCCCCCGGGGAGATGAAGCTTTCTTT.

The chain couples TRBV28 to TRBJ2-1; 9 nucleotides agree with TRBD1. CDR3 size: 15 residues. V shed 4 bases, J shed 8 bases, and the junction held 9 bases outside the gene matches. Germline CDR1 MDHEN, CDR2 SYDVKM. The CDR3 nucleotides read TGTGCCAGCAGTTCACCCGGGACAGGGTGGTATGAGCAGTTCTTC. Its translation is CASSSPGTGWYEQFF.

The V call is TRBV4-2, the J call TRBJ2-5; TRBD2 aligns across 12 bases. The trim removed 3 bases at V and 5 bases at J, leaving 4 bases unmatched. In germline, CDR1 is LGHNA, CDR2 YNFKEQ. CDR3 length: 15 residues. CDR3 DNA sequence: TGTGCCAGCAGCCATTCCCTAGCGGGGGGGGAGACCCAGTACTTC. Protein product: CASSHSLAGGETQYF.